This record concerns one TCR beta chain sequence. Antigen specificity is unknown. The entry originates in a study of T cell responses to AZD1222 COVID-19 vaccine. Findings and limits, study-wide: Mostly white British, mostly female donors; authors suggested clonal diversity may be underestimated. Receipt of two AZD1222 doses was followed by a rise in Spike-specific TCR breadth and depth.

Using immunoSEQ multiplex PCR, the repertoire was profiled, and TCRdb retains in-frame clones only, with some absent. The profile shows roughly 190,000 clones, about 89% of them singletons. The CDR3 contains 15 residues. V was trimmed by 7 bases and J by 1 base, leaving 14 bases between them. The germline V gene has CDR1 LNHDA and CDR2 SQIVND (reference sequence). The material was peripheral blood, obtained 28 days after the second AZD1222 dose. The clonotype was recovered from an adult who received the AZD1222 COVID-19 vaccine. The chain uses TRBV19 and TRBJ1-3; D is uncertain. This CDR3 reads CASTKGGLSGNTIYF. Here the CDR3 DNA reads TGTGCCAGTACCAAGGGAGGGTTATCTGGAAACACCATATATTTT.